Presented here are 23 T cell receptor beta chains from one specimen sequenced in a study of blood T cell repertoires in COVID-19. Profiling relied on immunoSEQ multiplex PCR, and the TCRdb table lists in-frame clones only, not all of them. This repertoire shows about 160,000 clones, over 80% found once; its top ten account for approximately 4.9%. The specimen sequenced was peripheral blood. All receptors derive from a man aged 25-40 years with COVID-19, enrolled during active disease.

The chain carries TRBV29-1 and TRBJ1-2, with unresolved D. The ends were cut back, 7 bases at V and 7 bases at J, with 19 bases in the middle. CDR1 SQVTM and CDR2 ANQGSEA come from the germline V gene. The CDR3 sequence is 13 residues long. The CDR3 region has the DNA TGCAGCGCCCTAACCGGGGAGTCCTTTGGCTACACCTTC. Translating it yields CSALTGESFGYTF.

This chain uses TRBV15 with TRBJ2-3; D remains unclear. The germline V gene has CDR1 LNHNV and CDR2 YYDKDF (reference sequence). Trimming cost V 2 bases and J 4 bases, with 10 bases left between them. The CDR3 extends over 14 amino acids. CDR3 coding DNA: TGTGCCACCAGCAGAAGAGCGTTCGCAGATACGCAGTATTTT. Translation: CATSRRAFADTQYF.

The chain has TRBV28 and TRBJ2-7, with D tentatively TRBD2 (6 bases). V was clipped by 8 bases and J by 0 bases, with 14 bases between them. The CDR3 runs to 14 residues. Germline V gene sequence: CDR1 MDHEN, CDR2 SYDVKM. CDR3 sequence reads: CASRFYGSSYEQYF. For the CDR3, the DNA is TGTGCCAGCCGCTTTTACGGGAGCTCCTACGAGCAGTACTTC.

This chain joins TRBV11-1 and TRBJ1-2; TRBD1 matches 8 bases. Germline values: CDR1 SGHAT, CDR2 FQDESV (reference sequence). CDR3 length equals 16 residues. J gave up 6 bases and V 5 bases, and 14 bases lay outside the gene matches. The CDR3 loop reads CASSPRLTGEQDGYTF. DNA for the CDR3: TGTGCCAGCAGCCCCCGGTTGACAGGGGAACAAGATGGCTACACCTTC.

V is TRBV4-1 and J is TRBJ1-5, with D maybe TRBD1 (6 bases). The germline V and J ends were trimmed by 2 bases and 1 base, with 12 bases remaining between them. The CDR3 spans 16 residues. Germline-derived CDR1 and CDR2 are MGHRA and YSYEKL. Here the CDR3 reads CASSQMNRGSNQPQHF. The CDR3 region has the DNA TGCGCCAGCAGCCAAATGAATAGGGGGAGCAATCAGCCCCAGCATTTT.

The chain has TRBV2 and TRBJ2-7; 8 nucleotides line up with TRBD1. Per germline, CDR1 SNHLY and CDR2 FYNNEI. CDR3 length equals 12 residues. CDR3 nucleotide sequence: TGTGTGTCGACAGGGGACTCCTACGAGCAGTACTTC. Translation: CVSTGDSYEQYF.

This chain connects TRBV7-3 to TRBJ2-2; tentatively, D is TRBD2 (6 bases). This CDR3 region has 16 residues. Trimming removed 6 bases from V and 6 bases from J, with 20 bases in between. The germline gives CDR1 SGHTA, CDR2 FQGTGA. The CDR3 nucleotides read TGTGCCAGCAGTTTCGGGAGCTGGGAAGCGGCCGGGGAGCTGTTTTTT. Amino acids: CASSFGSWEAAGELFF.

In its sample, this clone was seen a few times. The V and J genes are TRBV27 and TRBJ1-5, with D possibly matching TRBD1 (5 bases). V was shortened by 5 bases and J by 0 bases, with 8 bases between the two germline ends. The CDR3 length is 14 residues. Germline values: CDR1 MNHEY, CDR2 SMNVEV (reference sequence). The CDR3 region is CASSMTDSNQPQHF. The CDR3 nucleotides read TGTGCCAGCAGTATGACAGATAGCAATCAGCCCCAGCATTTT.

V is TRBV24-1 and J is TRBJ2-3, with 9 bases identical to TRBD2. Germline V gene lookup returns CDR1 KGHDR and CDR2 SFDVKD. The CDR3 loop spans 18 amino acids. J was trimmed by 5 bases and V by 1 base; bases with no gene match: 12. Written as DNA, the CDR3 is TGTGCCACCAGTGATTTTCCTCTTAGCGGGGGAGGGGAAGATACGCAGTATTTT. Translation: CATSDFPLSGGGEDTQYF.

The rearrangement uses TRBV28 and TRBJ2-7; 7 bases are a match to TRBD1. Germline CDR1 is MDHEN and CDR2 is SYDVKM. J gave up 2 bases and V 2 bases, and 12 bases lay outside the gene matches. The CDR3 totals 17 residues. The CDR3 spells CASSLRGPDRNPYEQYF. In DNA, the CDR3 is TGTGCCAGCAGTTTAAGGGGACCGGACAGGAATCCCTACGAGCAGTACTTC.

V and J are TRBV27 and TRBJ2-2; 11 bases are shared with TRBD2. CDR1 is MNHEY, CDR2 SMNVEV, per germline (reference sequence). V shed 5 bases and J 4 bases; nucleotides not matched to a gene: 9. The CDR3 sequence is 17 residues long. The CDR3 bases are TGTGCCAGCAGTCCACTTAGACTAGCGGGATCCACCGGGGAGCTGTTTTTT. Translating gives CASSPLRLAGSTGELFF.

V gene TRBV5-1 combines with J gene TRBJ2-7, with TRBD2 identical over 13 bases. Germline V gene sequence: CDR1 SGHRS, CDR2 YFSETQ. The CDR3 is 14 amino acids. J lost 5 bases, V lost 3 bases, and 2 bases had no gene match. The CDR3 DNA is TGCGCCAGCAGCTGGGGACTAGCGGGAAACGAGCAGTACTTC. Its protein product is CASSWGLAGNEQYF.

The chain carries TRBV11-1 and TRBJ2-4; D might be TRBD1 (5 bases). V dropped 5 bases and J dropped 6 bases, with 8 bases sitting between them. There are 12 residues in the CDR3. Germline CDR1 is SGHAT and CDR2 is FQDESV (reference sequence). This chain's CDR3 is CASSPRGNIQYF. CDR3 bases: TGTGCCAGCAGCCCAAGGGGAAACATTCAGTACTTC.

A single count supports this clone. The chain recombines TRBV2 with TRBJ2-1, with 10 bases matching TRBD2. Germline CDR1 SNHLY, CDR2 FYNNEI. The CDR3 spans 15 residues. V shed 0 bases and J 9 bases; nucleotides not matched to a gene: 5. CDR3 sequence: CASSEASGRPTEQFF. DNA for the CDR3: TGTGCCAGCAGTGAAGCTAGCGGGAGGCCCACTGAGCAGTTCTTC.

This chain connects TRBV3-1 (or the pseudogene TRBV3-2) to TRBJ2-1, with 8 bases aligning to TRBD2. The germline gives CDR1 LGHDT, CDR2 YNNKEL (reference sequence). V lost 1 base to trimming and J lost 7 bases; unmatched junction nucleotides: 6. This CDR3 has 15 amino acids. The CDR3 is CASSQGSGRINEQFF. CDR3 DNA: TGTGCCAGCAGCCAAGGAAGCGGGAGAATTAATGAGCAGTTCTTC.

CDR3 region: CASSSYSTDTQYF. CDR3 sequence (DNA): TGCGCCAGCAGCTCCTATAGCACAGATACGCAGTATTTT. The rearrangement joins TRBV5-1 to TRBJ2-3; no clear D. CDR1 is SGHRS, CDR2 YFSETQ, per germline. Trimming cost V 3 bases and J 0 bases, with 5 bases left between them. The CDR3 runs 13 residues.

The chain has TRBV2 and TRBJ2-5; 7 nucleotides align to TRBD2. V lost 1 base, J lost 0 bases, and 14 bases stayed unmatched. The CDR3 spans 19 residues. Germline CDR1 SNHLY, CDR2 FYNNEI. CDR3 loop: CASSEVPRLGSGYQETQYF. CDR3 DNA sequence: TGTGCCAGCAGTGAAGTCCCCCGGTTGGGTAGCGGGTACCAAGAGACCCAGTACTTC.

This rearrangement joins TRBV29-1 to TRBJ2-2; no definite D call. Trimming removed 4 bases at V and 6 bases at J, with 12 bases between. The CDR3 has 13 amino acids. CDR1 SQVTM and CDR2 ANQGSEA come from the germline V gene. The CDR3 region is CSVGGRSAGELFF. In DNA, the CDR3 is TGCAGCGTTGGCGGTCGGTCCGCCGGGGAGCTGTTTTTT.

This clone was detected only once. The V gene is TRBV19, the J gene TRBJ1-2; D perhaps matches TRBD1 (5 bases). Trimming pared 4 bases from V and 4 bases from J, leaving 10 bases between. This CDR3 is 13 amino acids long. CDR1 LNHDA and CDR2 SQIVND come from the germline V gene (reference sequence). This CDR3 is CASSNRQPYGYTF. CDR3 nucleotide sequence: TGTGCCAGTAGTAATCGACAGCCCTATGGCTACACCTTC.

The chain uses TRBV5-6 and TRBJ1-2; the match to TRBD1 covers 10 bases. This CDR3 spans 14 amino acids. Per the germline V gene, CDR1 is SGHDT and CDR2 is YYEEEE. With 5 bases clipped from V and 5 bases from J, the junction kept 6 bases outside the gene matches. The CDR3 sequence is CASSRPGQGYGYTF. CDR3 sequence (DNA): TGTGCCAGCAGTCGACCGGGACAGGGGTATGGCTACACCTTC.

The chain recombines TRBV6-2 or TRBV6-3 with TRBJ1-1, with 7 bases lining up with TRBD1. CDR3 length: 15 amino acids. Germline CDR1 is MNHEY and CDR2 is SVGEGT. V gave up 4 bases and J gave up 7 bases; unmatched junction bases: 12. CDR3: CASSSLRQGAYEAFF. The CDR3 region has the DNA TGTGCCAGCAGTTCCCTCCGACAGGGTGCATATGAAGCTTTCTTT.

The chain is built from TRBV28 and TRBJ2-7, with 10 bases that match TRBD2. Germline V gene data show CDR1 as MDHEN and CDR2 as SYDVKM. After removal of 2 bases from V and 5 bases from J, the junction contained 6 bases not matched to a gene. This CDR3 spans 15 amino acids. This chain's CDR3 is CASSLGAGGPDEQYF. In DNA, the CDR3 is TGTGCCAGCAGTTTAGGAGCGGGAGGGCCGGACGAGCAGTACTTC.

V gene TRBV27 combines with J gene TRBJ2-7; D is perhaps TRBD1 (6 bases). The CDR3 spans 17 residues. V lost 0 bases, J lost 3 bases, and 18 bases lay in between. Germline loops: CDR1 MNHEY, CDR2 SMNVEV (reference sequence). CDR3 sequence reads: CASSLSPPGHIFYEQYF. The DNA for the CDR3 is TGTGCCAGCAGTTTATCCCCACCGGGACACATATTCTACGAGCAGTACTTC.